One sample yielded the 18 T cell receptor beta chains listed below, sequenced in a study of T cells after yellow fever vaccination. TCRdb re-called the 5' RACE reads with MiXCR, one entry per CDR3 protein. The sample lists hundreds of thousands of distinct CDR3 sequences; roughly 3.5% were seen once. The sequencing used PBMCs, collected on the day of the yellow fever booster vaccination. Receptors were obtained from a man between 18 and 35 years old who received the YFV17D yellow fever vaccine.

This clonotype appeared a few times. The V and J genes are TRBV7-9 and TRBJ1-2; perhaps TRBD1 as D (5 bases). With 5 bases removed from V and 3 bases from J, the gap between germline ends came to 13 bases. Germline V gene sequence: CDR1 SEHNR, CDR2 FQNEAQ (reference sequence). The CDR3 is made up of 14 amino acids. The CDR3 sequence is CASSRDGAYYGYTF. As DNA, the CDR3 is TGTGCCAGCAGCCGTGACGGGGCCTACTATGGCTACACCTTC.

This clonotype has ten or more counts. This chain joins TRBV18 and TRBJ2-1, with a weak D call TRBD2 (5 bases). From germline, CDR1 is KGHSH and CDR2 LQKENI. This CDR3 is built from 13 residues. Trimming removed 3 bases at V and 6 bases at J, with 9 bases between. The CDR3 nucleotides are TGTGCCAGCTCACCGGGAGACACCAATGAGCAGTTCTTC. Amino acids: CASSPGDTNEQFF. Full variable domain (outside the CDR3, taken from reference TRBV18 and TRBJ2-1): NAGVMQNPRHLVRRRGQEARLRCSPMKGHSHVYWYRQLPEEGLKFMVYLQKENIIDESGMPKERFSAEFPKEGPSILRIQQVVRGDSAAYFCASSPGDTNEQFFGPGTRLTVL.

The chain links TRBV28 to TRBJ2-1; D call uncertain. Trimming took 5 bases from V and 0 from J, leaving 8 bases between them. This CDR3 contains 14 residues. CDR1 MDHEN and CDR2 SYDVKM come from the germline V gene. The DNA for the CDR3 is TGTGCCAGCAGTCACCAAAGCTCCTACAATGAGCAGTTCTTC. This gives the protein CASSHQSSYNEQFF.

This clonotype was recorded a few times. The chain carries TRBV20-1 and TRBJ2-5, with D maybe TRBD1 (5 bases). V was trimmed by 5 bases and J by 3 bases, leaving 13 bases between them. This CDR3 is 13 amino acids long. CDR1 DFQATT and CDR2 SNEGSKA come from the germline V gene (reference sequence). CDR3 DNA: TGCAGTGCTGACGCGACAGACGAAGAGACCCAGTACTTC. It yields the protein CSADATDEETQYF.

The sample holds a few counts of this clonotype. This chain connects TRBV5-6 to TRBJ1-6; no definite D call. Germline V gene sequence: CDR1 SGHDT, CDR2 YYEEEE. CDR3 length: 14 residues. Trimming removed 6 bases from V and 11 bases from J, with 18 bases in between. CDR3 nucleotides: TGTGCCAGCACTCTTGGTCGGGATTCAACACCCCTCCACTTT. Amino acid sequence: CASTLGRDSTPLHF.

This clonotype was counted ten times or more. The rearrangement links TRBV5-1 to TRBJ2-2; 8 bases map to TRBD1. CDR1 and CDR2 from the germline V gene are SGHRS and YFSETQ. V shed 3 bases and J 15 bases; nucleotides not matched to a gene: 13. There are 14 residues in the CDR3. Here the CDR3 DNA reads TGCGCCAGCAGCTGGCAGGGGGCGGTCGGCCCGTTGTTTTTT. Its translation is CASSWQGAVGPLFF.

This clonotype was recorded at least ten times. The chain is built from TRBV10-3 and TRBJ2-5; no definite D call. Germline lookup yields CDR1 ENHRY and CDR2 SYGVKD. The CDR3 extends over 13 amino acids. V was shortened by 7 bases and J by 3 bases, with 12 bases between the two germline ends. In DNA, the CDR3 is TGTGCCATCACGGGTGGGCTTGAAGAGACCCAGTACTTC. Its protein product is CAITGGLEETQYF.

This clonotype was found a few times. The genes are TRBV6-2 or TRBV6-3 and TRBJ1-2; D perhaps matches TRBD1 (6 bases). This CDR3 is 14 amino acids long. The germline V gene encodes CDR1 MNHEY and CDR2 SVGEGT. V was pared by 6 bases and J by 7 bases, with 18 bases between. Written as DNA, the CDR3 is TGTGCCAGCAGCCTTGGACAGTTCAGAGTTGGCTACACCTTC. It encodes CASSLGQFRVGYTF.

This clonotype was seen at least ten times. V and J are TRBV7-6 and TRBJ1-6; 10 nucleotides match TRBD1. Trimming cost V 4 bases and J 10 bases; bases outside gene matches: 7. Germline V lookup: CDR1 SGHVS, CDR2 FNYEAQ. The CDR3 is made up of 15 amino acids. In DNA, the CDR3 is TGTGCCAGCAGCTCGGGACAGGGGAAAATCTCACCCCTCCACTTT. Amino acids: CASSSGQGKISPLHF.

In this sample, this clonotype turned up a few times. The rearrangement links TRBV27 to TRBJ1-6; TRBD1 aligns across 8 bases. Trimming took 5 bases from V and 9 from J; bases not matched to a gene: 6. This CDR3 region has 14 residues. From germline, CDR1 is MNHEY and CDR2 SMNVEV (reference sequence). The CDR3 here is CASSPTGARSPLHF. In nucleotides, the CDR3 is TGTGCCAGCAGTCCGACAGGGGCGCGTTCACCCCTCCACTTT.

The chain has TRBV5-1 and TRBJ2-3; 9 bases agree with TRBD2. The J segment lost 4 bases and the V segment lost 1 base, leaving 10 bases of the junction unmatched. Germline lookup yields CDR1 SGHRS and CDR2 YFSETQ. This CDR3 comprises 17 residues. Written as DNA, the CDR3 is TGCGCCAGCAGCTTGAACGTCTTTGCGGGGGGGCCAGATACGCAGTATTTT. Amino acid sequence: CASSLNVFAGGPDTQYF.

Here the CDR3 DNA reads TGTGCCAGCAGCCGCCCCACGGACTTGAACACTGAAGCTTTCTTT. The encoded protein is CASSRPTDLNTEAFF. This rearrangement joins TRBV27 to TRBJ1-1; D unclear. CDR1 and CDR2 (germline): MNHEY, SMNVEV (reference sequence). V dropped 6 bases and J dropped 0 bases, with 14 bases sitting between them. The CDR3 has 15 amino acids.

This clonotype has a handful of counts. The chain has TRBV7-2 and TRBJ1-5; D is unclear. CDR1 and CDR2 (germline): SGHTA, FQGNSA. The CDR3 totals 16 residues. The V and J ends lost 0 bases and 0 bases respectively, with 9 bases between them. The chain's CDR3 is CASSLAGAYSNQPQHF. For the CDR3, the DNA is TGTGCCAGCAGCTTAGCGGGTGCGTATAGCAATCAGCCCCAGCATTTT.

In its sample, this clonotype was seen many times. The chain has TRBV10-3 and TRBJ2-1; D is ambiguous. The V end lost 4 bases, the J end lost 1 base, and 8 bases lay between the germline ends. The CDR3 has 14 amino acids. Per germline, CDR1 ENHRY and CDR2 SYGVKD. The CDR3 DNA reads as TGTGCCATCAGTGGGGGTCCTTCCTACAATGAGCAGTTCTTC. Encoded protein: CAISGGPSYNEQFF.

This clonotype came up many times. The V call is TRBV5-1, the J call TRBJ1-3; possible D gene TRBD1, 5 bases. The CDR3 runs to 16 residues. Trimming left V 0 bases short and J 4 bases short, with 14 bases between. Per germline, CDR1 SGHRS and CDR2 YFSETQ. The CDR3 loop reads CASSLDPGYTGNTIYF. In nucleotides, the CDR3 is TGCGCCAGCAGCTTGGACCCAGGGTATACCGGAAACACCATATATTTT.

V usage is TRBV11-3 and J usage is TRBJ2-5; the D is unclear. Trimming removed 5 bases from V and 6 bases from J, with 16 bases in between. Germline CDR1 is SGHNT and CDR2 is YENEEA. This CDR3 comprises 14 residues. CDR3 residues: CASSPDGGSQTQYF. In nucleotides, the CDR3 is TGTGCCAGCAGCCCCGACGGCGGTTCTCAGACCCAGTACTTC.

The chain links TRBV5-1 to TRBJ2-1; 7 positions agree with TRBD2. Per the germline V gene, CDR1 is SGHRS and CDR2 is YFSETQ. The J segment lost 2 bases and the V segment lost 4 bases, leaving 6 bases of the junction unmatched. CDR3 length: 15 residues. CDR3 sequence: CASSRGVGAYNEQFF. As DNA, the CDR3 is TGCGCCAGCAGCCGGGGGGTTGGGGCCTACAATGAGCAGTTCTTC.

This clonotype was picked up many times. This rearrangement joins TRBV5-6 to TRBJ2-3; TRBD2 matches 8 bases. The CDR3 runs 16 residues. Germline trimming cut 2 bases from V and 4 bases from J; bases unmatched to any gene: 9. Germline V CDR1 and CDR2: SGHDT, YYEEEE. CDR3 amino acids: CASSFPRTSFSDTQYF. The CDR3 region has the DNA TGTGCCAGCAGCTTTCCCCGGACTAGCTTTTCAGATACGCAGTATTTT.